This T cell receptor (beta chain) was sequenced for a study of blood T cells in healthy people across ages. Sample-barcoded 5' priming and a J-beta primer mix drove a second PCR of about 6 to 11 cycles. TCRdb reprocessed the 5' RACE reads via MiXCR and lists one record per CDR3 protein. The sample lists under 850,000 distinct CDR3 sequences; 36% were seen once. The specimen sequenced was blood. This TCR was sampled from a man younger than 35 in good health.

CDR3 loop: CASSLDVGRDTEAFF. DNA of the CDR3: TGTGCCAGCAGTTTAGATGTCGGGAGGGACACTGAAGCTTTCTTT. The gene calls are TRBV12-3 or TRBV12-4 and TRBJ1-1, with D unclear. This CDR3 contains 15 residues. The V and J ends lost 1 base and 3 bases respectively, with 12 bases between them.